These 20 T cell receptor beta chains were sequenced from one sample in a study of cytotoxic CD8 clonotypes in ibrutinib-treated CLL. Produced via immunoSEQ multiplex PCR; TCRdb's table is partial and in-frame only. The data contain around 20,000 clones, over 70% of them seen just once; the ten biggest clones take up 5.7%. The sample consisted of PBMCs, taken before ibrutinib treatment. The receptor source for this set is a human donor with chronic lymphocytic leukemia.

This chain links TRBV19 with TRBJ2-4; D call uncertain. V was shortened by 3 bases and J by 8 bases, with 11 bases between the two germline ends. The CDR3 contains 13 residues. CDR1 is LNHDA and CDR2 is SQIVND in the germline V gene (reference sequence). The CDR3 sequence: CASSITSAHIQYF. In DNA form, the CDR3 reads TGTGCCAGTAGTATTACCAGCGCCCACATTCAGTACTTC.

This clone was counted between two and nine times. The chain links TRBV5-8 to TRBJ1-5, with D perhaps TRBD1 (6 bases). The CDR3 is 15 residues long. The V end lost 2 bases, the J end lost 3 bases, and 12 bases lay between the germline ends. CDR1 and CDR2 (germline): SGHTS, YDEGEE. The CDR3: CASSFTGGHNQPQHF. The CDR3, as DNA: TGTGCCAGCAGCTTTACGGGGGGCCACAATCAGCCCCAGCATTTT.

This clone was picked up a small number of times. The chain is built from TRBV14 and TRBJ1-1; D is uncertain. The CDR3 extends over 13 amino acids. Germline V CDR1 and CDR2: SGHDN, FVKESK. Trimming left V 6 bases short and J 6 bases short, with 14 bases between. The CDR3 is CASSPFGLSEAFF. Here the CDR3 DNA reads TGTGCCAGCAGTCCTTTCGGACTCTCTGAAGCTTTCTTT.

This clone was seen just once. V usage is TRBV5-1 and J usage is TRBJ1-1; D uncertain. The V gene lost 5 bases and the J gene lost 0 bases, with 8 bases spanning the gap. This CDR3 has 13 residues. CDR1 and CDR2 from the germline V gene are SGHRS and YFSETQ. The chain's CDR3 is CASSQQMNTEAFF. The DNA of the CDR3 is TGCGCCAGCAGTCAACAGATGAACACTGAAGCTTTCTTT.

The chain couples TRBV28 to TRBJ1-2; no definite D call. CDR1 and CDR2 (germline): MDHEN, SYDVKM. V lost 6 bases and J lost 11, with 16 bases in between. The CDR3 consists of 12 residues. CDR3 region: CASSQLPLGYTF. CDR3 bases: TGTGCCAGCAGCCAACTTCCCCTGGGATACACCTTC.

The chain uses TRBV30 and TRBJ1-2; TRBD1 is a possible D gene (5 bases). The germline V gene has CDR1 GTSNPN and CDR2 SVGIG (reference sequence). Trimming removed 2 bases from V and 4 bases from J, with 14 bases in between. This CDR3 region has 14 residues. For the CDR3, the DNA is TGTGCCTGGAGTTTCGGGGGGATCCTCTATGGCTACACCTTC. Amino acids: CAWSFGGILYGYTF.

The V call is TRBV15, the J call TRBJ1-1; 8 bases line up with TRBD1. The CDR3 has 15 residues. Germline V gene lookup returns CDR1 LNHNV and CDR2 YYDKDF (reference sequence). With V trimmed by 8 bases and J by 0 bases, 8 bases remained unmatched. The CDR3 reads CATSIDRGMNTEAFF. The CDR3 bases are TGTGCCACCTCGATAGACAGGGGCATGAACACTGAAGCTTTCTTT.

V and J are TRBV11-2 and TRBJ1-6; the D is unclear. V was trimmed by 2 bases and J by 5 bases, leaving 10 bases between them. This CDR3 has 15 amino acids. CDR1 SGHAT and CDR2 FQNNGV come from the germline V gene. The CDR3 DNA is TGTGCCAGCAGCTTATATCCGGGGAATAATTCACCCCTCCACTTT. It translates to CASSLYPGNNSPLHF.

CDR3 protein: CASSPGSDQPQHF. The CDR3 region has the DNA TGTGCCAGCTCACCAGGGTCGGATCAGCCCCAGCATTTT. The chain couples TRBV18 to TRBJ1-5; the D is unclear. From germline, CDR1 is KGHSH and CDR2 LQKENI. The CDR3 contains 13 residues. Trimming took 2 bases from V and 5 from J, leaving 7 bases between them. Drawing the rest from reference TRBV18 and TRBJ1-5, the complete variable domain is NAGVMQNPRHLVRRRGQEARLRCSPMKGHSHVYWYRQLPEEGLKFMVYLQKENIIDESGMPKERFSAEFPKEGPSILRIQQVVRGDSAAYFCASSPGSDQPQHFGDGTRLSIL.

The rearrangement links TRBV5-1 to TRBJ2-1, with unresolved D. This CDR3 region has 12 residues. In germline, CDR1 is SGHRS, CDR2 YFSETQ. V lost 0 bases, J lost 6 bases, and 4 bases lay in between. The CDR3 is CASSLGGNEQFF. CDR3 DNA: TGCGCCAGCAGCTTGGGGGGCAATGAGCAGTTCTTC.

The genes are TRBV6-6 and TRBJ1-1, with D tentatively TRBD1 (6 bases). V was pared by 7 bases and J by 3 bases, with 15 bases between. There are 14 residues in the CDR3. The germline V gene has CDR1 MNHNY and CDR2 SVGAGI (reference sequence). The CDR3 region has the DNA TGTGCCAGCACGGGGGCGCCTCGGGACACTGAAGCTTTCTTT. It is translated as CASTGAPRDTEAFF.

The chain carries TRBV7-2 and TRBJ2-1; D gene ambiguous. CDR1 is SGHTA and CDR2 is FQGNSA in the germline V gene. Trimming removed 5 bases from V and 3 bases from J, with 11 bases in between. The CDR3 length is 14 residues. CDR3 bases: TGTGCCAGCAGCCCCCCGGTGGTCTACAATGAGCAGTTCTTC. It yields the protein CASSPPVVYNEQFF.

The chain has TRBV19 and TRBJ2-2; D call uncertain. CDR1 and CDR2 (germline): LNHDA, SQIVND (reference sequence). V dropped 4 bases and J dropped 3 bases, with 15 bases sitting between them. The CDR3 covers 16 residues. The DNA of the CDR3 is TGTGCCAGTAGTACGATGGACGCCTCGGACACCGGGGAGCTGTTTTTT. Translating it yields CASSTMDASDTGELFF.

V and J are TRBV11-2 and TRBJ2-1; D possibly corresponds to TRBD2 (5 bases). Germline V gene lookup returns CDR1 SGHAT and CDR2 FQNNGV. The CDR3 covers 15 residues. V dropped 0 bases and J dropped 8 bases, with 14 bases sitting between them. DNA of the CDR3: TGTGCCAGCAGCTTAGATATCCCCGGACTCTATGAGCAGTTCTTC. Translated, it gives CASSLDIPGLYEQFF. The full variable domain, its missing parts supplied by reference TRBV11-2 and TRBJ2-1, is EAGVAQSPRYKIIEKRQSVAFWCNPISGHATLYWYQQILGQGPKLLIQFQNNGVVDDSQLPKDRFSAERLKGVDSTLKIQPAKLEDSAVYLCASSLDIPGLYEQFFGPGTRLTVL.

The chain employs TRBV5-1 and TRBJ1-2, with 9 bases aligning to TRBD1. Germline V CDR1 and CDR2: SGHRS, YFSETQ. The CDR3 consists of 13 residues. The J segment lost 12 bases and the V segment lost 5 bases, leaving 11 bases of the junction unmatched. CDR3 nucleotides: TGCGCCAGCAGATCGGAAGGGACAGGGAAGGACACCTTC. This encodes CASRSEGTGKDTF.

By sample share, this clone is medium-sized (0.01 to 0.1%). The genes are TRBV10-1 and TRBJ1-3, with TRBD1 matching 7 bases. CDR1 WNHNN and CDR2 SYGVQD come from the germline V gene (reference sequence). The junction had 19 bases not matched to a gene; V was cut back by 6 bases and J by 2 bases. This CDR3 comprises 19 residues. The CDR3 bases are TGCGCCAGCAGGTGTTTTATCGGACAGGACGATCTCACTGGAAACACCATATATTTT. Protein product: CASRCFIGQDDLTGNTIYF.

This chain connects TRBV27 to TRBJ2-3; TRBD2 agrees at 11 bases. With V trimmed by 6 bases and J by 0 bases, 8 bases remained unmatched. The length of the CDR3 is 17 residues. Germline CDR1 MNHEY, CDR2 SMNVEV (reference sequence). DNA of the CDR3: TGTGCCAGCAGCCCACTAGCGGGGGCCCCTAGCACAGATACGCAGTATTTT. This encodes CASSPLAGAPSTDTQYF.

The chain couples TRBV6-1 to TRBJ1-5; no definite D call. Per the germline V gene, CDR1 is MNHNS and CDR2 is SASEGT. V gave up 7 bases and J gave up 6 bases, with 13 bases separating them. The CDR3 covers 13 residues. CDR3: CASNTGLIQPQHF. CDR3 coding DNA: TGTGCCAGCAACACTGGACTTATTCAGCCCCAGCATTTT.

V gene TRBV10-2 combines with J gene TRBJ1-2, with unresolved D. The germline V gene has CDR1 WSHSY and CDR2 SAAADI. V was clipped by 0 bases and J by 4 bases, with 9 bases between them. This CDR3 comprises 14 residues. The CDR3 sequence: CASSESGEPYGYTF. The CDR3 DNA reads TGCGCCAGCAGTGAGTCCGGGGAGCCCTATGGCTACACCTTC.

The V call is TRBV4-1, the J call TRBJ1-1; 8 bases align to TRBD1. Germline V gene sequence: CDR1 MGHRA, CDR2 YSYEKL. With V trimmed by 6 bases and J by 1 base, 10 bases remained unmatched. The CDR3 runs 16 residues. CDR3 DNA sequence: TGCGCCAGCAGTCCAGGGGGCAGGGTTAGGAACACTGAAGCTTTCTTT. Its protein product is CASSPGGRVRNTEAFF.